Listed below are T cell receptor beta chains from one sample, sequenced in a study of neurological immune-mediated disorders. TCRdb analysed the 5' RACE reads with MiXCR anew, one entry per CDR3 protein. The data show some 20,000 distinct CDR3 sequences, under 11% seen once. Sequenced material: PBMCs. These receptors all come from a woman between 55 and 75 years old with HTLV-1-associated myelopathy (HAM/TSP). Each CDR3 is given with its conserved first and last residue. D genes are given only for firm matches.

CDR3 protein,D gene,V gene,J gene
CASSSTGTGELFF,.,TRBV6-1,TRBJ2-2
CASSSLGDYNEQFF,.,TRBV7-6,TRBJ2-1
CASSYARGSTNEKLFF,TRBD1,TRBV6-5,TRBJ1-4
CASSQGGGTDEQFF,.,TRBV3-1,TRBJ2-1
CSAAGANYGYTF,.,TRBV20-1,TRBJ1-2
CASILTLTGVGYTF,TRBD1,TRBV5-5,TRBJ1-2
CASSSPGNPGGEKLFF,.,TRBV6-5,TRBJ1-4
CSVEQGAGNYGYTF,TRBD1,TRBV29-1,TRBJ1-2
CSARKPGQARNSPLHF,TRBD1,TRBV20-1,TRBJ1-6
CASSLGKRLTHTQSF,.,TRBV5-1,TRBJ2-3
CSARIGGQATQPQHF,TRBD1,TRBV20-1,TRBJ1-5
CASSLGWGTVGRGYTF,.,TRBV7-2,TRBJ1-2
CASSQLAHSYNEQFF,TRBD2,TRBV6-5,TRBJ2-1
CAWSATGSTYEQYF,TRBD1,TRBV30,TRBJ2-7
CATSFRRGDTQYF,.,TRBV15,TRBJ2-3